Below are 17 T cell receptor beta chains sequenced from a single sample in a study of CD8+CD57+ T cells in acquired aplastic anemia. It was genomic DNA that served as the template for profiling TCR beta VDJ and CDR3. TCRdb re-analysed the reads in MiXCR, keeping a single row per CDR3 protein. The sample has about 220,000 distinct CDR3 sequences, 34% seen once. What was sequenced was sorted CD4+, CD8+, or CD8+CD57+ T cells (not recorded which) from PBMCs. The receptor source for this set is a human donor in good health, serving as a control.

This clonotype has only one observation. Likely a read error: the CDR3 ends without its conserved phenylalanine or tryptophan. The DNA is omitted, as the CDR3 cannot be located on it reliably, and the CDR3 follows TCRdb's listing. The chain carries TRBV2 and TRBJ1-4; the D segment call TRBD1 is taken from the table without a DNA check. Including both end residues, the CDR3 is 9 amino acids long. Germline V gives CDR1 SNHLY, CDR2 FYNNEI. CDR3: CASSWGQGY.

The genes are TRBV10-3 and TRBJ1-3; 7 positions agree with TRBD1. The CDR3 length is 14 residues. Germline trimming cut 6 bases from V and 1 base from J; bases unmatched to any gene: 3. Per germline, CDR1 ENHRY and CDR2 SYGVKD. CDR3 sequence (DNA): TGTGCCATCAGGGGACAGCCTTCTGGAAACACCATATATTTT. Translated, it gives CAIRGQPSGNTIYF.

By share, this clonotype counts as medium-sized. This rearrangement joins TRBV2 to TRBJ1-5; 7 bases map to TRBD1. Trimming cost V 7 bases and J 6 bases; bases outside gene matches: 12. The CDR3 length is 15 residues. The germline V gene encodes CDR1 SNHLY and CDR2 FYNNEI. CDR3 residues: CASTDRGGGSQPQHF. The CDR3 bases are TGTGCCAGCACCGATCGGGGAGGGGGCTCTCAGCCCCAGCATTTT.

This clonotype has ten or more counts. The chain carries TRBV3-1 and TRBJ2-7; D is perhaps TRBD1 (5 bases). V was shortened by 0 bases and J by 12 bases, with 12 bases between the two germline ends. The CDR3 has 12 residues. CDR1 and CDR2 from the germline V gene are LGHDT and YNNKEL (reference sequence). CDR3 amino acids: CASSQDARQPYF. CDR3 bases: TGTGCCAGCAGCCAAGATGCGAGACAGCCGTACTTC.

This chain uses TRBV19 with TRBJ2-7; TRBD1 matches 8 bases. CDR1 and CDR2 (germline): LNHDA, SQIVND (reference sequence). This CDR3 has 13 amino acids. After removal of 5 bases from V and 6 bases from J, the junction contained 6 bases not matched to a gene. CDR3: CASSQQGGVEQYF. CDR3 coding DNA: TGTGCCAGTAGTCAACAGGGGGGCGTCGAGCAGTACTTC.

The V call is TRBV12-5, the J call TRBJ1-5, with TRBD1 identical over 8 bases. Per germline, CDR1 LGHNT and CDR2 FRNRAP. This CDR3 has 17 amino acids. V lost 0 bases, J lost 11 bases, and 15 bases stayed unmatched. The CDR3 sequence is CASGLVLPGQGAKAQHF. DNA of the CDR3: TGTGCTAGTGGTTTGGTACTTCCAGGCCAGGGGGCGAAGGCCCAGCATTTT.

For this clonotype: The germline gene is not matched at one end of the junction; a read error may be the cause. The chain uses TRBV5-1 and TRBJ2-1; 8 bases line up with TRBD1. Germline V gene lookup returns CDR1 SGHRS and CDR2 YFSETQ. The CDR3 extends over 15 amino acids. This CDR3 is CASSSRGLSYNEQSF. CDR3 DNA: TGCGCCAGCAGCTCCAGGGGGCTCTCCTACAATGAGCAGTCCTTC.

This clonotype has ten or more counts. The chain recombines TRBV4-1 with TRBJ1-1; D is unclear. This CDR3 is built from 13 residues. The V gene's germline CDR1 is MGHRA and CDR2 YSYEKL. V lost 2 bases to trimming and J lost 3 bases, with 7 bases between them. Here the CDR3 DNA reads TGCGCCAGCAGCCAACTCCCTCACACTGAAGCTTTCTTT. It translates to CASSQLPHTEAFF.

Written as DNA, the CDR3 is TGTGCCAGCAGTTTAGGACAGGGGCTCTATGGCTACACCTTC. This gives the protein CASSLGQGLYGYTF. The chain employs TRBV6-5 and TRBJ1-2, with 9 bases identical to TRBD1. Germline V gene data show CDR1 as MNHEY and CDR2 as SVGAGI. This CDR3 is built from 14 residues. With V trimmed by 4 bases and J by 4 bases, 4 bases remained unmatched.

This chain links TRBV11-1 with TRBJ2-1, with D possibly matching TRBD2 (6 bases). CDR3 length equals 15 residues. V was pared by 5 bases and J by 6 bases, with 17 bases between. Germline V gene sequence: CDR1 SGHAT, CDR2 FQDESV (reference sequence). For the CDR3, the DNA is TGTGCCAGCAGCCAGACTAGTAATAGGGCCAATGAGCAGTTCTTC. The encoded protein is CASSQTSNRANEQFF. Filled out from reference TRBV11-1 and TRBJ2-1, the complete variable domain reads EAEVAQSPRYKITEKSQAVAFWCDPISGHATLYWYRQILGQGPELLVQFQDESVVDDSQLPKDRFSAERLKGVDSTLKIQPAELGDSAMYLCASSQTSNRANEQFFGPGTRLTVL.

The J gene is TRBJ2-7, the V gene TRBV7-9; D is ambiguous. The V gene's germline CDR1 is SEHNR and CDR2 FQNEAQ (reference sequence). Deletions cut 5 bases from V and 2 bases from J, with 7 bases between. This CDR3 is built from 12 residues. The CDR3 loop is CASSHNTYEQYF. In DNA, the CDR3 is TGTGCCAGCAGCCACAACACCTACGAGCAGTACTTC.

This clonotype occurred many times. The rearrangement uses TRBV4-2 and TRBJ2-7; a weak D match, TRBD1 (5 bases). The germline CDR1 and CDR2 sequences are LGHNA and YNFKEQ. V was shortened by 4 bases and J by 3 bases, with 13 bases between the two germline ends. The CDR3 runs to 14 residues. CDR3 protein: CASSPSTENYEQYF. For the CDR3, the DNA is TGTGCCAGCAGCCCCTCGACAGAAAACTACGAGCAGTACTTC.

CDR3 DNA sequence: TGCAGTGCTACCAGCTTCACAGGGGCGCCCGGCTCACCCCTCCACTTT. Translated, it gives CSATSFTGAPGSPLHF. The chain employs TRBV20-1 and TRBJ1-6, with 7 bases lining up with TRBD1. From germline, CDR1 is DFQATT and CDR2 SNEGSKA (reference sequence). This CDR3 region has 16 residues. The junction had 16 bases not matched to a gene; V was cut back by 4 bases and J by 10 bases.

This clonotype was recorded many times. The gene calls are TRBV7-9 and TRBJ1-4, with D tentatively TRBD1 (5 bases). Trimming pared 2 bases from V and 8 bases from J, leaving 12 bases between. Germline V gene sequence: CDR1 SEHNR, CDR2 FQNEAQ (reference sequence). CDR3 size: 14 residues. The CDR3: CASSLQQGSEKLFF. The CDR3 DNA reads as TGTGCCAGCAGCTTACAGCAGGGCTCCGAAAAACTGTTTTTT.

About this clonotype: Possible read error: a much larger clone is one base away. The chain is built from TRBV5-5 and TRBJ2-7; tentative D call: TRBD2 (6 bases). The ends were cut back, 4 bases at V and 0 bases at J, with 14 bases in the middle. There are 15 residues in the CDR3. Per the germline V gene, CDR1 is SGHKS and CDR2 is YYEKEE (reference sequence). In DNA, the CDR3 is TGTGCCAGCAGCCCGATCGGGGGAAACTCCTACGAGCAGTACTTC. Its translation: CASSPIGGNSYEQYF.

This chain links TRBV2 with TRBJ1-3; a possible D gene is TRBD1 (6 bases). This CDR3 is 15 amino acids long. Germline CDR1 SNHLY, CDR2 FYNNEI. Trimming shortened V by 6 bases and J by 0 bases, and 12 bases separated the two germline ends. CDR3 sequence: CASRSRGNSGNTIYF. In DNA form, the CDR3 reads TGTGCCAGCAGATCCAGGGGAAACTCTGGAAACACCATATATTTT.

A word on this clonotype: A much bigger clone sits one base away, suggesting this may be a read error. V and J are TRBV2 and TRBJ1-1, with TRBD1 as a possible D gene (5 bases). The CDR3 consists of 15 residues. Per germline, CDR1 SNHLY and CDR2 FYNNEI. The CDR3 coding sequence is TGTGCCGGCAGCTTGACGGGGCAGACGAACACTGAAGCTTTCTTT. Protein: CAGSLTGQTNTEAFF.